The clone carrying this T cell receptor (beta chain) was counted only a few times. The data stem from a study of patients and donors after allogeneic stem cell transplantation. V was trimmed by 3 bases and J by 4 bases, leaving 9 bases between them. There are 13 residues in the CDR3. TCRdb fed the RT-PCR reads into MiXCR, producing one record per CDR3 protein. The sample records tens of thousands of distinct CDR3 sequences, about 44% being singletons. The gene calls are TRBV12-3 or TRBV12-4 and TRBJ1-2, with a possible D match to TRBD1 (6 bases). This TCR was recovered from a human donor who was either an allogeneic HSCT recipient or a stem cell or donor lymphocyte infusion donor (not recorded which). It is not recorded whose cells these are; they may come from a transplant donor. The sequenced sample consisted of blood, either unsorted or a sorted T cell fraction (not recorded which). CDR3 coding DNA: TGTGCCAGCAGTTTCGGGGGGGCCTATGGCTACACCTTC. It specifies CASSFGGAYGYTF.